This T cell receptor (beta chain) was captured by sequencing in a study of T cell responses to AZD1222 COVID-19 vaccine. Clones were sequenced by immunoSEQ multiplex PCR, and TCRdb holds only the in-frame ones, with some missing. The repertoire holds about 130,000 clones, 88% seen once, with 4% to 5.5% in the top ten. V was cut by 4 bases and J by 8 bases, with 11 bases left in between. There are 12 residues in the CDR3. Germline loops: CDR1 KGHSY, CDR2 FQNENV. The receptor was isolated from an adult in good health. The V and J genes are TRBV16 and TRBJ1-1; D is ambiguous. Sequencing was performed on peripheral blood, taken on day 0 of AZD1222 vaccination. The CDR3 DNA is TGTGCCAGCAGCCGGAGACAACGAGAAGCTTTCTTT. It codes for CASSRRQREAFF.